These 31 T cell receptor beta chains share one sample of origin, sequenced in a study of blood T cell repertoires in COVID-19. Measured with immunoSEQ multiplex PCR; TCRdb has only the in-frame clones, and not every one. In the table there are around 430,000 clones, roughly 88% of which are singletons. Specimen: peripheral blood. The receptors come from a woman in her 50s with COVID-19, enrolled during active disease.

The CDR3 is CASSPSGAQETQYF. The DNA for the CDR3 is TGTGCCAGCAGTCCCTCAGGGGCCCAAGAGACCCAGTACTTC. This chain joins TRBV6-6 and TRBJ2-5; possibly TRBD1 for D (6 bases). The CDR3 runs to 14 residues. Germline values: CDR1 MNHNY, CDR2 SVGAGI (reference sequence). V lost 5 bases and J 1 base, leaving 11 bases between the germline ends.

The chain has TRBV11-2 and TRBJ1-1; 8 positions match TRBD1. CDR1 and CDR2 from the germline V gene are SGHAT and FQNNGV. The CDR3 is made up of 13 amino acids. The V segment lost 5 bases and the J segment 6 bases; nucleotides outside the gene matches: 5. This CDR3 reads CASSLDRGAEAFF. CDR3 DNA: TGTGCCAGCAGCCTCGACAGGGGAGCTGAAGCTTTCTTT.

V gene TRBV9 combines with J gene TRBJ2-2; the D is unclear. Trimming took 4 bases from V and 4 from J, leaving 11 bases between them. Germline V gives CDR1 SGDLS, CDR2 YYNGEE. CDR3 length: 14 amino acids. CDR3 region: CASSPTTRTGELFF. CDR3 nucleotides: TGTGCCAGCAGCCCCACTACGCGCACCGGGGAGCTGTTTTTT.

This clone appeared once. This chain connects TRBV15 to TRBJ2-3, with D possibly matching TRBD1 (5 bases). The V gene lost 1 base and the J gene lost 3 bases, with 17 bases spanning the gap. There are 17 residues in the CDR3. The germline V gene has CDR1 LNHNV and CDR2 YYDKDF (reference sequence). The CDR3 sequence is CATSRGGAPKGTDTQYF. The CDR3 nucleotides read TGTGCCACCAGCAGAGGTGGAGCTCCTAAGGGGACAGATACGCAGTATTTT.

The chain couples TRBV4-2 to TRBJ1-3; TRBD1 matches at 9 bases. The length of the CDR3 is 16 residues. Trimming took 4 bases from V and 0 from J; bases not matched to a gene: 4. Germline V gene data show CDR1 as LGHNA and CDR2 as YNFKEQ. The chain's CDR3 is CASSLQGANSGNTIYF. In nucleotides, the CDR3 is TGTGCCAGCAGCCTACAGGGGGCAAACTCTGGAAACACCATATATTTT.

The genes are TRBV27 and TRBJ1-3; 7 bases match TRBD1. The germline gives CDR1 MNHEY, CDR2 SMNVEV (reference sequence). CDR3 length equals 13 residues. CDR3 in amino acids: CPGRGRVGNTIYF. The CDR3 nucleotides read TGTCCCGGGAGGGGGCGCGTTGGAAACACCATATATTTT.

The V call is TRBV25-1, the J call TRBJ1-2; unclear D gene. Between the trimmed V and J ends, which lost 1 base and 8 bases, there was a span of 5 bases. CDR3 length equals 11 residues. The germline V gene encodes CDR1 MGHDK and CDR2 SYGVNS. CDR3 protein: CASSESGGYTF. In nucleotides, the CDR3 is TGTGCCAGCAGTGAATCGGGGGGCTACACCTTC.

The chain couples TRBV30 to TRBJ1-6; no definite D call. Per the germline V gene, CDR1 is GTSNPN and CDR2 is SVGIG (reference sequence). V lost 4 bases and J lost 10, with 20 bases in between. CDR3 length equals 15 residues. CDR3 sequence (DNA): TGTGCCTGGACCAACCCGAGCGGGCAAGGCTCACCCCTCCACTTT. It translates to CAWTNPSGQGSPLHF.

This clone has a single count. The V call is TRBV29-1, the J call TRBJ2-6; D gene uncertain. The CDR3 is 14 residues long. V dropped 2 bases and J dropped 2 bases, with 7 bases sitting between them. Germline values: CDR1 SQVTM, CDR2 ANQGSEA. The CDR3: CSVELAPGANVLTF. The DNA for the CDR3 is TGCAGCGTTGAACTGGCCCCTGGGGCCAACGTCCTGACTTTC.

The rearrangement links TRBV19 to TRBJ2-1, with 12 bases lining up with TRBD2. The CDR3 is made up of 18 amino acids. V lost 3 bases and J lost 1; bases outside the gene matches: 7. CDR1 is LNHDA, CDR2 SQIVND, per germline (reference sequence). The CDR3, as DNA: TGTGCCAGTAGTATTGGTCTAGCGGGGGGGCCTTCCTACAATGAGCAGTTCTTC. Encoded protein: CASSIGLAGGPSYNEQFF.

The chain carries TRBV5-1 and TRBJ1-1; perhaps TRBD1 as D (5 bases). V lost 5 bases and J 0 bases, leaving 17 bases between the germline ends. This CDR3 is built from 16 residues. Per the germline V gene, CDR1 is SGHRS and CDR2 is YFSETQ. The CDR3 here is CASRLVSGAMNTEAFF. The DNA of the CDR3 is TGCGCCAGCAGGCTAGTTAGCGGGGCTATGAACACTGAAGCTTTCTTT.

The chain employs TRBV30 and TRBJ1-2; D gene uncertain. The V gene's germline CDR1 is GTSNPN and CDR2 SVGIG (reference sequence). Trimming took off 5 bases at V and 2 bases at J, with 15 bases between the two ends. This CDR3 is 14 amino acids long. CDR3 DNA sequence: TGTGCCTGGGACCTCGGAGGGATCAACTATGGCTACACCTTC. Translation gives CAWDLGGINYGYTF. Based on the CDR3 plus reference TRBV30 and TRBJ1-2, the full variable domain is SQTIHQWPATLVQPVGSPLSLECTVEGTSNPNLYWYRQAAGRGLQLLFYSVGIGQISSEVPQNLSASRPQDRQFILSSKKLLLSDSGFYLCAWDLGGINYGYTFGSGTRLTVV.

V is TRBV27 and J is TRBJ1-3; perhaps TRBD1 as D (5 bases). CDR3 length equals 16 residues. Between the trimmed V and J ends, which lost 6 bases and 2 bases, there was a span of 17 bases. Germline lookup yields CDR1 MNHEY and CDR2 SMNVEV (reference sequence). The CDR3 is CASSRFGGSPGNTIYF. The CDR3 bases are TGTGCCAGCAGCCGCTTCGGGGGGAGCCCTGGAAACACCATATATTTT.

V is TRBV5-1 and J is TRBJ2-7, with 7 bases identical to TRBD1. This CDR3 has 12 residues. Germline CDR1 is SGHRS and CDR2 is YFSETQ. J gave up 4 bases and V 4 bases, and 2 bases lay outside the gene matches. CDR3 protein: CASSTTGYEQYF. DNA for the CDR3: TGCGCCAGCAGCACGACAGGGTACGAGCAGTACTTC.

The chain carries TRBV19 and TRBJ2-7, with 10 bases aligning to TRBD1. The J segment lost 3 bases and the V segment lost 3 bases, leaving 2 bases of the junction unmatched. The CDR3 extends over 14 amino acids. Germline V gene lookup returns CDR1 LNHDA and CDR2 SQIVND (reference sequence). The CDR3 region has the DNA TGTGCCAGTAGTATCGGGGACAGGGGCTACGAGCAGTACTTC. Its translation is CASSIGDRGYEQYF.

The J gene is TRBJ2-1, the V gene TRBV5-1, with D maybe TRBD1 (5 bases). The CDR3 covers 14 residues. Germline assignment: CDR1 SGHRS and CDR2 YFSETQ. Trimming cost V 2 bases and J 8 bases, with 14 bases left between them. The CDR3 sequence: CASSFRAPGYEQFF. The CDR3, as DNA: TGCGCCAGCAGCTTCAGGGCGCCGGGTTATGAGCAGTTCTTC.

The chain uses TRBV28 and TRBJ1-1; D possibly corresponds to TRBD1 (6 bases). V lost 6 bases and J lost 0, with 11 bases in between. CDR3 length equals 14 residues. Per the germline V gene, CDR1 is MDHEN and CDR2 is SYDVKM. CDR3 region: CASRSTGLNTEAFF. Here the CDR3 DNA reads TGTGCCAGCAGGTCAACAGGGCTGAACACTGAAGCTTTCTTT.

In its sample, this clone was seen once. The J gene is TRBJ1-5, the V gene TRBV4-1; no reliable D call. The CDR3 runs 16 residues. The germline V gene has CDR1 MGHRA and CDR2 YSYEKL. V was shortened by 2 bases and J by 1 base, with 12 bases between the two germline ends. This chain's CDR3 is CASSQPGRGSNQPQHF. CDR3 DNA: TGCGCCAGCAGCCAACCGGGCAGAGGGAGCAATCAGCCCCAGCATTTT.

The chain recombines TRBV20-1 with TRBJ2-2; D remains unclear. In germline, CDR1 is DFQATT, CDR2 SNEGSKA (reference sequence). The length of the CDR3 is 11 residues. The ends were cut back, 4 bases at V and 6 bases at J, with 6 bases in the middle. CDR3 in amino acids: CSANFAGELFF. The DNA for the CDR3 is TGCAGTGCTAATTTCGCCGGGGAGCTGTTTTTT.

The rearrangement joins TRBV30 to TRBJ1-1; 7 bases match TRBD1. The CDR3 covers 15 residues. V lost 1 base to trimming and J lost 1 base; unmatched junction nucleotides: 6. In germline, CDR1 is GTSNPN, CDR2 SVGIG (reference sequence). The chain's CDR3 is CAWSAETGENTEAFF. CDR3 in DNA: TGTGCCTGGAGTGCGGAAACAGGGGAGAACACTGAAGCTTTCTTT.

This clone showed up just once. The chain joins TRBV28 to TRBJ1-4; the match to TRBD1 covers 8 bases. Germline V CDR1 and CDR2: MDHEN, SYDVKM. The junction had 7 bases not matched to a gene; V was cut back by 6 bases and J by 7 bases. The CDR3 totals 14 residues. CDR3 sequence: CASRQQGGIEKLFF. In nucleotides, the CDR3 is TGTGCCAGCAGGCAACAGGGGGGGATTGAAAAACTGTTTTTT.

The genes are TRBV5-1 and TRBJ2-1, with D possibly being TRBD2 (6 bases). Between the trimmed V and J ends, which lost 0 bases and 3 bases, there was a span of 10 bases. The CDR3 is made up of 15 amino acids. Germline CDR1 SGHRS, CDR2 YFSETQ. Written as DNA, the CDR3 is TGCGCCAGCAGCTTGGTAGGAGGGGTCTACAATGAGCAGTTCTTC. Translating it yields CASSLVGGVYNEQFF.

The chain joins TRBV12-5 to TRBJ1-2, with D maybe TRBD1 (5 bases). V lost 2 bases and J 8 bases, leaving 15 bases between the germline ends. This CDR3 comprises 14 residues. Germline V gene sequence: CDR1 LGHNT, CDR2 FRNRAP. CDR3 in DNA: TGTGCTAGTGGTTTGCAAAGGGACTCTATGGGCTACACCTTC. It is translated as CASGLQRDSMGYTF. Drawing the rest from reference TRBV12-5 and TRBJ1-2, the complete variable domain is DARVTQTPRHKVTEMGQEVTMRCQPILGHNTVFWYRQTMMQGLELLAYFRNRAPLDDSGMPKDRFSAEMPDATLATLKIQPSEPRDSAVYFCASGLQRDSMGYTFGSGTRLTVV.

The chain carries TRBV5-1 and TRBJ2-2; perhaps TRBD2 as D (7 bases). The CDR3 runs to 16 residues. V lost 2 bases, J lost 0 bases, and 11 bases lay in between. Per the germline V gene, CDR1 is SGHRS and CDR2 is YFSETQ. This chain's CDR3 is CASSLRGGPNTGELFF. The CDR3 bases are TGCGCCAGCAGCTTAAGGGGGGGACCGAACACCGGGGAGCTGTTTTTT.

The chain combines TRBV28 with TRBJ1-3; 7 bases are shared with TRBD1. The CDR3 sequence is 16 residues long. The germline V gene encodes CDR1 MDHEN and CDR2 SYDVKM. The V segment lost 8 bases and the J segment 0 bases; nucleotides outside the gene matches: 10. CDR3 protein: CASVTDRLSSGNTIYF. CDR3 nucleotides: TGTGCCAGCGTAACGGACAGGCTGAGCTCTGGAAACACCATATATTTT. The whole variable domain, remainder taken from reference TRBV28 and TRBJ1-3, is DVKVTQSSRYLVKRTGEKVFLECVQDMDHENMFWYRQDPGLGLRLIYFSYDVKMKEKGDIPEGYSVSREKKERFSLILESASTNQTSMYLCASVTDRLSSGNTIYFGEGSWLTVV.

V is TRBV7-6 and J is TRBJ1-4, with TRBD1 as a possible D gene (6 bases). CDR3 size: 14 residues. Germline V gene data show CDR1 as SGHVS and CDR2 as FNYEAQ. Deletions cut 1 base from V and 6 bases from J, with 9 bases between. CDR3 sequence reads: CASSLVQGDEKLFF. CDR3 in DNA: TGTGCCAGCAGCTTAGTACAGGGAGATGAAAAACTGTTTTTT.

The chain carries TRBV2 and TRBJ2-7; D remains unclear. This CDR3 spans 12 amino acids. V was trimmed by 3 bases and J by 5 bases, leaving 8 bases between them. The germline V gene encodes CDR1 SNHLY and CDR2 FYNNEI. The CDR3 DNA sequence: TGTGCCAGCAGTGAGATTCGGGACGAGCAGTACTTC. Translated, it gives CASSEIRDEQYF.

CDR3 coding DNA: TGTGCCTGGACAAGCGGGGGCACAGATACGCAGTATTTT. Encoded protein: CAWTSGGTDTQYF. This chain links TRBV30 with TRBJ2-3; TRBD2 aligns across 7 bases. The CDR3 sequence is 13 residues long. The germline CDR1 and CDR2 sequences are GTSNPN and SVGIG (reference sequence). The V and J ends lost 4 bases and 1 base, in that order; junction bases with no gene match: 2.

This rearrangement joins TRBV2 to TRBJ1-4, with TRBD1 matching 8 bases. V gave up 6 bases and J gave up 8 bases; unmatched junction bases: 8. Germline V gives CDR1 SNHLY, CDR2 FYNNEI. This CDR3 comprises 14 residues. CDR3 nucleotide sequence: TGTGCCAGCAGGGATGGACAGGGAGGAGAAAAACTGTTTTTT. As protein: CASRDGQGGEKLFF.

The chain is built from TRBV6-5 and TRBJ2-6; D is ambiguous. The CDR3 sequence is 15 residues long. Germline-derived CDR1 and CDR2 are MNHEY and SVGAGI. Trimming pared 5 bases from V and 0 bases from J, leaving 8 bases between. Here the CDR3 DNA reads TGTGCCAGCAGTCCACTTCGCTCTGGGGCCAACGTCCTGACTTTC. Translated, it gives CASSPLRSGANVLTF.

This rearrangement joins TRBV30 to TRBJ2-3; possible D gene TRBD1, 6 bases. This CDR3 has 15 amino acids. Germline loops: CDR1 GTSNPN, CDR2 SVGIG (reference sequence). The V gene lost 1 base and the J gene lost 2 bases, with 13 bases spanning the gap. CDR3 DNA sequence: TGTGCCTGGAGTGAGTACGGGACACCCACAGATACGCAGTATTTT. Its protein is CAWSEYGTPTDTQYF.